A single sample gave rise to the 9 T cell receptor beta chains below, sequenced in a study of Graves' ophthalmopathy and Graves' hyperthyroidism. The study amplified TCR beta CDR3 regions using RNA transcripts. The first-round RT-PCR employed HTBI primers together with the Qiagen OneStep RT-PCR kit. A multiplex PCR was then performed as the second round. TCRdb ran MiXCR on the multiplex PCR reads and lists one entry per CDR3 protein. The repertoire consists of about 240,000 distinct CDR3 sequences, with about 46% occurring once and the leading ten covering roughly half. The specimen was peripheral blood. The origin of the receptors is an adult man with Graves' ophthalmopathy.

This clonotype was observed many times. CDR3 bases: TGTGCCCCCGGGACAGGGGAGTGCAATCAGCCCCAGCATTTT. Translated, it gives CAPGTGECNQPQHF. The rearrangement joins TRBV24-1 to TRBJ1-5; 10 bases agree with TRBD1. Trimming cost V 12 bases and J 2 bases; bases outside gene matches: 6. Germline V gene sequence: CDR1 KGHDR, CDR2 SFDVKD. This CDR3 spans 14 amino acids.

This clonotype was counted between two and nine times. This chain connects TRBV19 to TRBJ2-7, with D maybe TRBD1 (6 bases). The CDR3 extends over 14 amino acids. Germline V gene lookup returns CDR1 LNHDA and CDR2 SQIVND (reference sequence). Trimming stripped 7 bases from V and 1 base from J, with 14 bases between. The CDR3 nucleotides read TGTGCCAGTAACCCCGGACAGTGGTCCTACGAGCAGTACTTC. Protein product: CASNPGQWSYEQYF. Complete variable domain (other parts from reference TRBV19 and TRBJ2-7): DGGITQSPKYLFRKEGQNVTLSCEQNLNHDAMYWYRQDPGQGLRLIYYSQIVNDFQKGDIAEGYSVSREKKESFPLTVTSAQKNPTAFYLCASNPGQWSYEQYFGPGTRLTVT.

This clonotype was found a few times. The V call is TRBV15, the J call TRBJ1-5; D is uncertain. Trimming removed 5 bases at V and 5 bases at J, with 16 bases between. CDR3 length: 15 amino acids. The germline CDR1 and CDR2 sequences are LNHNV and YYDKDF (reference sequence). CDR3 loop: CATSVGPPGDQPQHF. Here the CDR3 DNA reads TGTGCCACCAGCGTCGGGCCTCCCGGCGATCAGCCCCAGCATTTT.

This sequence joins TRBV7-8 and TRBJ1-1; D is uncertain. There are 15 residues in the CDR3. Per the germline V gene, CDR1 is SGHVS and CDR2 is FQNEAQ. V dropped 2 bases and J dropped 3 bases, with 13 bases sitting between them. The CDR3, as DNA: TGTGCCAGCAGCTTACGGGTCCCTTGGGACACTGAAGCTTTCTTT. This sequence encodes CASSLRVPWDTEAFF.

This clonotype was found a few times. The chain is built from TRBV19 and TRBJ2-5, with 7 nucleotides matching TRBD1. Per the germline V gene, CDR1 is LNHDA and CDR2 is SQIVND (reference sequence). With 2 bases clipped from V and 2 bases from J, the junction kept 5 bases outside the gene matches. The CDR3 has 15 residues. The CDR3 reads CASSINRGRQETQYF. CDR3 sequence (DNA): TGTGCCAGTAGTATAAACAGGGGCAGGCAAGAGACCCAGTACTTC. The variable domain in full, completed from reference TRBV19 and TRBJ2-5, reads DGGITQSPKYLFRKEGQNVTLSCEQNLNHDAMYWYRQDPGQGLRLIYYSQIVNDFQKGDIAEGYSVSREKKESFPLTVTSAQKNPTAFYLCASSINRGRQETQYFGPGTRLLVL.

This clonotype was detected once. The V and J genes are TRBV20-1 and TRBJ2-5, with 9 bases aligning to TRBD2. Germline V gene data show CDR1 as DFQATT and CDR2 as SNEGSKA (reference sequence). This CDR3 comprises 14 residues. The V and J ends lost 2 bases and 5 bases, in that order; junction bases with no gene match: 6. CDR3 sequence: CSARPLAGSETQYF. CDR3 bases: TGCAGTGCTAGACCACTAGCGGGTTCCGAGACCCAGTACTTC.

The chain links TRBV29-1 to TRBJ1-4; 8 nucleotides align to TRBD1. The CDR3 is made up of 11 amino acids. Germline CDR1 reads SQVTM; CDR2 reads ANQGSEA. Germline trimming cut 6 bases from V and 15 bases from J; bases unmatched to any gene: 9. The CDR3 DNA follows: TGCAGCGTGAACCAGGGACAGGCGTTGTTTTTT. Its translation is CSVNQGQALFF.

This clonotype was seen only a few times. The V and J genes are TRBV25-1 and TRBJ2-5; D assignment may be TRBD1 or TRBD2 (6 bases each). The V and J ends lost 9 bases and 5 bases respectively, with 22 bases between them. The CDR3 extends over 15 amino acids. Per germline, CDR1 MGHDK and CDR2 SYGVNS. CDR3 amino acids: CASEDRELRGETQYF. DNA of the CDR3: TGTGCCAGTGAAGACCGGGAGTTAAGGGGGGAGACCCAGTACTTC.

The chain recombines TRBV9 with TRBJ1-6; maybe TRBD1 (5 bases). V lost 5 bases, J lost 8 bases, and 17 bases lay in between. Germline assignment: CDR1 SGDLS and CDR2 YYNGEE. The CDR3 runs to 15 residues. The CDR3 DNA follows: TGTGCCAGCAGTCTAGTCCGGGGGACTGATTCACCCCTCCACTTT. Its translation is CASSLVRGTDSPLHF.